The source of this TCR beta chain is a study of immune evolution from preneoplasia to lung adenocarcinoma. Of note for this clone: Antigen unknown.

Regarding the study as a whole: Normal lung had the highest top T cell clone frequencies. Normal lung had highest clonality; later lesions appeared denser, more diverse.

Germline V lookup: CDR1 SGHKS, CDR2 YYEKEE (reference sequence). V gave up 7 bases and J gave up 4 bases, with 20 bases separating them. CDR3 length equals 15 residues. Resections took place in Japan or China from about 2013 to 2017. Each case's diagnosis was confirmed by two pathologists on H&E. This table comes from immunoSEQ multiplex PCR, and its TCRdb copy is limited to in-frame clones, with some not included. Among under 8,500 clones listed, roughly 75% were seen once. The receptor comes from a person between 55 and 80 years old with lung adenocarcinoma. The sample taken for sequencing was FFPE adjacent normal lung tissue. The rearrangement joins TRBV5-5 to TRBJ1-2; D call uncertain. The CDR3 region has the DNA TGTGCCAGCTGTACATATGCGCGAAAGACCTATGGCTACACCTTC. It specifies CASCTYARKTYGYTF.